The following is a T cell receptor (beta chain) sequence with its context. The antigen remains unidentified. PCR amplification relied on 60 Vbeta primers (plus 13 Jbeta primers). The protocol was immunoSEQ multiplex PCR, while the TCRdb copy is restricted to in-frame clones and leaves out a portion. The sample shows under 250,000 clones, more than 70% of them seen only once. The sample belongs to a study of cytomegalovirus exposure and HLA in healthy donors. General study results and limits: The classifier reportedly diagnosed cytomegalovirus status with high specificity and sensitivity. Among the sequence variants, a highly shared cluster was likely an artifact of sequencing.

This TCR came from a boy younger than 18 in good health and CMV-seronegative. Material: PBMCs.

CDR3 DNA: TGTGCCTGGAGTGTAGTTAGGGGTGGCGGCTACACCTTC. This translates into CAWSVVRGGGYTF. The chain has TRBV30 and TRBJ1-2; tentatively, D is TRBD1 (5 bases). This CDR3 is built from 13 residues. CDR1 GTSNPN and CDR2 SVGIG come from the germline V gene (reference sequence). Trimming stripped 0 bases from V and 8 bases from J, with 13 bases between.